The 26 T cell receptor beta chains in this list originate from one sample, sequenced in a study of blood T cell repertoires in COVID-19. The protocol was immunoSEQ multiplex PCR, while the TCRdb copy is restricted to in-frame clones and leaves out a portion. The table includes some 300,000 clones, over 80% detected once. Sequenced: peripheral blood. These receptors all stem from a woman between 50 and 59 years old with COVID-19, enrolled during active disease.

This chain uses TRBV4-3 with TRBJ1-6; no clear D. The germline V and J ends were trimmed by 1 base and 0 bases, with 7 bases remaining between them. This CDR3 spans 16 amino acids. Germline V gene lookup returns CDR1 LGHNA and CDR2 YSLEER. CDR3 coding DNA: TGCGCCAGCAGCCAAGCACAGAGCTCCTATAATTCACCCCTCCACTTT. Translating gives CASSQAQSSYNSPLHF.

The chain links TRBV7-9 to TRBJ2-7, with 9 bases fitting TRBD1. Losses at the gene ends were 7 bases for V and 6 bases for J; bases not matched to a gene: 7. CDR1 is SEHNR and CDR2 is FQNEAQ in the germline V gene (reference sequence). The CDR3 covers 13 residues. The CDR3, as DNA: TGTGCCAGCAACCGGGACAGGGTGGGCGAGCAGTACTTC. Translating gives CASNRDRVGEQYF.

The chain is built from TRBV5-6 and TRBJ2-2, with 13 bases lining up with TRBD2. Germline CDR1 reads SGHDT; CDR2 reads YYEEEE. The CDR3 has 15 residues. The J segment lost 5 bases and the V segment lost 4 bases, leaving 2 bases of the junction unmatched. CDR3 amino acids: CASSQTSGRTGELFF. CDR3 coding DNA: TGTGCCAGCAGCCAGACTAGCGGGAGGACCGGGGAGCTGTTTTTT. Full variable domain (rest looked up from reference TRBV5-6 and TRBJ2-2): DAGVTQSPTHLIKTRGQQVTLRCSPKSGHDTVSWYQQALGQGPQFIFQYYEEEERQRGNFPDRFSGHQFPNYSSELNVNALLLGDSALYLCASSQTSGRTGELFFGEGSRLTVL.

The chain combines TRBV12-5 with TRBJ2-3; 14 nucleotides line up with TRBD2. CDR1 LGHNT and CDR2 FRNRAP come from the germline V gene. CDR3 length equals 17 residues. The junction had 6 bases not matched to a gene; V was cut back by 7 bases and J by 0 bases. The CDR3 loop reads CASAPGLAGASTDTQYF. CDR3 nucleotides: TGTGCTAGTGCCCCGGGACTAGCGGGAGCAAGCACAGATACGCAGTATTTT.

The chain couples TRBV6-5 to TRBJ2-1; a possible D gene is TRBD2 (6 bases). CDR1 and CDR2 (germline): MNHEY, SVGAGI. The length of the CDR3 is 13 residues. V lost 9 bases and J 4 bases, leaving 13 bases between the germline ends. For the CDR3, the DNA is TGTGCCAGTTGGCGGCGGGGTTACAATGAGCAGTTCTTC. Its translation: CASWRRGYNEQFF.

This chain connects TRBV6-5 to TRBJ2-1, with unresolved D. The germline CDR1 and CDR2 sequences are MNHEY and SVGAGI. The length of the CDR3 is 13 residues. Deletions cut 6 bases from V and 1 base from J, with 7 bases between. CDR3 sequence (DNA): TGTGCCAGCAGCCGGAGATCCTACAATGAGCAGTTCTTC. Translation gives CASSRRSYNEQFF.

The genes are TRBV6-5 and TRBJ2-2; 8 nucleotides match TRBD2. The CDR3 sequence is 14 residues long. J lost 5 bases, V lost 5 bases, and 4 bases had no gene match. Per the germline V gene, CDR1 is MNHEY and CDR2 is SVGAGI. The CDR3 sequence is CASSSGSSTGELFF. CDR3 DNA sequence: TGTGCCAGCAGTAGCGGGAGCAGTACCGGGGAGCTGTTTTTT.

Here the CDR3 reads CATRRFRGTEAFF. CDR3 coding DNA: TGTGCCACCCGCCGTTTCCGGGGAACTGAAGCTTTCTTT. This chain uses TRBV19 with TRBJ1-1; no clear D. The V gene lost 10 bases and the J gene lost 5 bases, with 17 bases spanning the gap. In germline, CDR1 is LNHDA, CDR2 SQIVND (reference sequence). CDR3 size: 13 residues.

This chain connects TRBV5-6 to TRBJ2-1; 7 bases are shared with TRBD2. The J segment lost 4 bases and the V segment lost 3 bases, leaving 16 bases of the junction unmatched. Germline assignment: CDR1 SGHDT and CDR2 YYEEEE. CDR3 size: 18 residues. CDR3 nucleotide sequence: TGTGCCAGCAGCTCCCTGGCGGGAGAGGGGAGGGTATACAATGAGCAGTTCTTC. Its protein product is CASSSLAGEGRVYNEQFF.

This chain connects TRBV5-1 to TRBJ1-4; D perhaps matches TRBD1 (5 bases). The V end lost 3 bases, the J end lost 6 bases, and 12 bases lay between the germline ends. CDR3 length equals 14 residues. The germline V gene has CDR1 SGHRS and CDR2 YFSETQ. The DNA for the CDR3 is TGCGCCAGCAGCTCCAGGGAGGCAGATGAAAAACTGTTTTTT. Its translation is CASSSREADEKLFF. Supplemented by reference TRBV5-1 and TRBJ1-4, the full variable domain reads KAGVTQTPRYLIKTRGQQVTLSCSPISGHRSVSWYQQTPGQGLQFLFEYFSETQRNKGNFPGRFSGRQFSNSRSEMNVSTLELGDSALYLCASSSREADEKLFFGSGTQLSVL.

The rearrangement links TRBV13 to TRBJ2-7; 11 nucleotides line up with TRBD1. The V and J ends lost 4 bases and 3 bases, in that order; junction bases with no gene match: 5. Germline V gene sequence: CDR1 PRHDT, CDR2 FYEKMQ (reference sequence). This CDR3 is 15 amino acids long. CDR3 sequence: CASSYRDRGIYEQYF. CDR3 DNA: TGTGCCAGCAGCTACCGGGACAGGGGGATCTACGAGCAGTACTTC. Full variable domain (missing parts from reference TRBV13 and TRBJ2-7): AAGVIQSPRHLIKEKRETATLKCYPIPRHDTVYWYQQGPGQDPQFLISFYEKMQSDKGSIPDRFSAQQFSDYHSELNMSSLELGDSALYFCASSYRDRGIYEQYFGPGTRLTVT.

The CDR3 bases are TGTGCCAGCAGCTTAGCGGAGGGCTCCTTTGGGGCCAACGTCCTGACTTTC. Amino acid sequence: CASSLAEGSFGANVLTF. The V call is TRBV11-2, the J call TRBJ2-6; the D gene is possibly TRBD2 (6 bases). Germline V lookup: CDR1 SGHAT, CDR2 FQNNGV. V was clipped by 1 base and J by 3 bases, with 13 bases between them. The CDR3 spans 17 residues.

The J gene is TRBJ1-1, the V gene TRBV3-1 (or the pseudogene TRBV3-2); D is possibly TRBD1 (5 bases). Trimming stripped 3 bases from V and 5 bases from J, with 13 bases between. This CDR3 has 14 amino acids. Germline V lookup: CDR1 LGHDT, CDR2 YNNKEL (reference sequence). The CDR3 protein is CASSHDQGVTEAFF. CDR3 DNA sequence: TGTGCCAGCAGCCATGATCAGGGTGTAACTGAAGCTTTCTTT.

CDR3 in DNA: TGTGCCAGCAGCCCCCGTGGTAGCGGGACATACAATGAGCAGTTCTTC. Its protein product is CASSPRGSGTYNEQFF. The chain recombines TRBV7-2 with TRBJ2-1, with 8 bases matching TRBD2. V trimming: 5 bases; J trimming: 4 bases; junction bases outside the gene matches: 10. The germline CDR1 and CDR2 sequences are SGHTA and FQGNSA. This CDR3 contains 16 residues.

The rearrangement joins TRBV30 to TRBJ2-1, with 13 bases lining up with TRBD2. Germline trimming cut 3 bases from V and 3 bases from J; bases unmatched to any gene: 8. The germline V gene encodes CDR1 GTSNPN and CDR2 SVGIG (reference sequence). The CDR3 spans 17 residues. As DNA, the CDR3 is TGTGCCTGGAGGCCCCGGACTAGCGGGGGCTTCTACAATGAGCAGTTCTTC. This gives the protein CAWRPRTSGGFYNEQFF.

The chain carries TRBV18 and TRBJ1-1; 7 bases map to TRBD1. The germline V gene has CDR1 KGHSH and CDR2 LQKENI. The CDR3 is 15 amino acids. The V gene end was trimmed by 6 bases and the J gene end by 5 bases; junction bases not matched to a gene: 12. In DNA, the CDR3 is TGTGCCAGCTCTACCAAAACAGGGGCAAGGACTGAAGCTTTCTTT. Amino acids: CASSTKTGARTEAFF.

The chain combines TRBV19 with TRBJ1-1; TRBD1 matches at 7 bases. This CDR3 has 16 residues. V lost 5 bases and J lost 0; bases outside the gene matches: 9. Germline V gene sequence: CDR1 LNHDA, CDR2 SQIVND (reference sequence). The CDR3 DNA is TGTGCCAGTAGTTCAAGACAGGGACCATTGAACACTGAAGCTTTCTTT. Residues: CASSSRQGPLNTEAFF.

V and J are TRBV10-3 and TRBJ1-1; D not resolved. The CDR3 length is 13 residues. V was shortened by 0 bases and J by 1 base, with 3 bases between the two germline ends. In germline, CDR1 is ENHRY, CDR2 SYGVKD. The CDR3 DNA reads TGTGCCATCAGTGAGTCGAGGAACACTGAAGCTTTCTTT. Translation: CAISESRNTEAFF.

This CDR3 reads CAWSQTWGGRDTQYF. The CDR3 DNA sequence: TGTGCCTGGAGTCAAACTTGGGGGGGAAGGGATACGCAGTATTTT. The chain is built from TRBV30 and TRBJ2-3; 7 bases are shared with TRBD2. In germline, CDR1 is GTSNPN, CDR2 SVGIG (reference sequence). The CDR3 loop spans 15 amino acids. After removal of 2 bases from V and 6 bases from J, the junction contained 11 bases not matched to a gene.

The chain recombines TRBV5-5 with TRBJ1-1, with TRBD1 matching 7 bases. CDR3 size: 14 residues. V dropped 4 bases and J dropped 4; count of bases not matched to a gene: 7. The V gene's germline CDR1 is SGHKS and CDR2 YYEKEE (reference sequence). The CDR3 protein is CASSHSGTVTEAFF. Here the CDR3 DNA reads TGTGCCAGCAGCCACTCCGGGACAGTCACTGAAGCTTTCTTT. Full variable domain (remainder filled in from reference TRBV5-5 and TRBJ1-1): DAGVTQSPTHLIKTRGQQVTLRCSPISGHKSVSWYQQVLGQGPQFIFQYYEKEERGRGNFPDRFSARQFPNYSSELNVNALLLGDSALYLCASSHSGTVTEAFFGQGTRLTVV.

V gene TRBV27 combines with J gene TRBJ1-2; 11 bases agree with TRBD1. The CDR3 is 16 residues long. The junction had 6 bases not matched to a gene; V was cut back by 0 bases and J by 6 bases. Germline V gives CDR1 MNHEY, CDR2 SMNVEV (reference sequence). The CDR3 reads CASSLSRTGGEDGYTF. The CDR3 DNA reads as TGTGCCAGCAGTTTATCTCGGACAGGGGGCGAGGATGGCTACACCTTC.

The chain uses TRBV18 and TRBJ1-4; D gene ambiguous. Germline values: CDR1 KGHSH, CDR2 LQKENI. Trimming took off 3 bases at V and 7 bases at J, with 9 bases between the two ends. The CDR3 contains 13 residues. As DNA, the CDR3 is TGTGCCAGCTCACCGGTAGCAGCTGAAAAACTGTTTTTT. Its protein product is CASSPVAAEKLFF.

The chain recombines TRBV11-2 with TRBJ2-3; TRBD2 agrees at 8 bases. CDR3 length: 16 residues. J gave up 2 bases and V 1 base, and 5 bases lay outside the gene matches. CDR1 and CDR2 from the germline V gene are SGHAT and FQNNGV. The CDR3 loop is CASSLGASGFTDTQYF. Written as DNA, the CDR3 is TGTGCCAGCAGCTTAGGGGCTAGCGGGTTCACAGATACGCAGTATTTT.

The rearrangement uses TRBV12-3 or TRBV12-4 and TRBJ2-1; D is unclear. The V end was cut by 1 base, the J end by 5 bases, with 3 bases between. This CDR3 has 12 residues. Written as DNA, the CDR3 is TGTGCCAGCAGTTTAGGGCACAATGAGCAGTTCTTC. Translated, it gives CASSLGHNEQFF.

V usage is TRBV6-2 or TRBV6-3 and J usage is TRBJ2-1; D possibly corresponds to TRBD2 (6 bases). The CDR3 length is 14 residues. The germline gives CDR1 MNHEY, CDR2 SVGEGT. V lost 2 bases, J lost 3 bases, and 8 bases lay in between. CDR3 DNA sequence: TGTGCCAGCAGTTACGAGGGACTCTACAATGAGCAGTTCTTC. This translates into CASSYEGLYNEQFF.

V and J are TRBV19 and TRBJ2-2, with 8 bases matching TRBD1. With V trimmed by 3 bases and J by 6 bases, 9 bases remained unmatched. This CDR3 has 16 residues. Looked up from germline, CDR1 is LNHDA and CDR2 is SQIVND (reference sequence). CDR3: CASSIRRGLEPGELFF. The DNA for the CDR3 is TGTGCCAGTAGTATCCGCAGGGGGCTCGAACCCGGGGAGCTGTTTTTT.